Each of the 18 T cell receptor beta chains below was sequenced from the same sample in a study of blood T cell repertoires in COVID-19. Clones were sequenced by immunoSEQ multiplex PCR, and TCRdb holds only the in-frame ones, with some missing. The sample lists fewer than 90,000 clones; approximately 84% were seen once. Sequences were obtained from peripheral blood. Receptors were obtained from a man in his 70s with COVID-19, enrolled during active disease.

The chain joins TRBV3-1 (or the pseudogene TRBV3-2) to TRBJ2-4; D might be TRBD2 (6 bases). The length of the CDR3 is 19 residues. CDR1 LGHDT and CDR2 YNNKEL come from the germline V gene (reference sequence). V was pared by 3 bases and J by 2 bases, with 23 bases between. The CDR3 nucleotides read TGTGCCAGCAGCCATAAATCCGGGACGGGAGAACCGACCAAAAACATTCAGTACTTC. It encodes CASSHKSGTGEPTKNIQYF.

J is TRBJ1-1 and V is TRBV3-1 (or the pseudogene TRBV3-2), with a possible D match to TRBD1 (5 bases). V was pared by 6 bases and J by 5 bases, with 16 bases between. Looked up from germline, CDR1 is LGHDT and CDR2 is YNNKEL (reference sequence). The CDR3 sequence is 14 residues long. The CDR3 nucleotides are TGTGCCAGCAGATTAGGAGGGGCGAGGACTGAAGCTTTCTTT. Translated, it gives CASRLGGARTEAFF.

This clone was counted a few times. This chain connects TRBV3-1 (or the pseudogene TRBV3-2) to TRBJ2-7, with 9 bases fitting TRBD1. Germline values: CDR1 LGHDT, CDR2 YNNKEL (reference sequence). J lost 5 bases, V lost 3 bases, and 8 bases had no gene match. This CDR3 is built from 15 residues. This CDR3 is CASSQDDRGKDEQYF. Written as DNA, the CDR3 is TGTGCCAGCAGCCAGGACGACAGGGGGAAGGACGAGCAGTACTTC.

The V and J genes are TRBV27 and TRBJ2-7, with 7 bases aligning to TRBD1. J lost 0 bases, V lost 6 bases, and 11 bases had no gene match. The germline CDR1 and CDR2 sequences are MNHEY and SMNVEV (reference sequence). There are 16 residues in the CDR3. The chain's CDR3 is CASSRLPTGSSYEQYF. The CDR3, as DNA: TGTGCCAGCAGCCGGCTTCCGACAGGGAGCTCCTACGAGCAGTACTTC.

The chain carries TRBV28 and TRBJ2-1, with 7 positions matching TRBD1. There are 12 residues in the CDR3. The ends lost 5 bases at V and 10 bases at J; junction bases unmatched: 5. The V gene's germline CDR1 is MDHEN and CDR2 SYDVKM. DNA for the CDR3: TGTGCCAGCAGTACCGAGGACAGGGAGCAGTTCTTC. Amino acid sequence: CASSTEDREQFF.

The chain is built from TRBV29-1 and TRBJ2-5; 7 bases are a match to TRBD1. CDR1 is SQVTM, CDR2 ANQGSEA, per germline. This CDR3 region has 14 residues. The trim removed 1 base at V and 10 bases at J, leaving 12 bases unmatched. Here the CDR3 DNA reads TGCAGCGTTGAAGGTCGACAGGGACCCGCCGACCAGTACTTC. The encoded protein is CSVEGRQGPADQYF.

The chain recombines TRBV29-1 with TRBJ1-2, with 9 bases identical to TRBD1. The CDR3 length is 14 residues. CDR1 and CDR2 from the germline V gene are SQVTM and ANQGSEA. Trimming removed 1 base from V and 6 bases from J; junction bases left unmatched: 6. The CDR3 sequence is CSVEAVQGANGYTF. DNA of the CDR3: TGCAGCGTTGAAGCGGTACAGGGGGCGAATGGCTACACCTTC.

The chain recombines TRBV11-2 with TRBJ2-7; 7 bases map to TRBD1. The length of the CDR3 is 15 residues. V lost 4 bases, J lost 1 base, and 7 bases stayed unmatched. Germline lookup yields CDR1 SGHAT and CDR2 FQNNGV. The chain's CDR3 is CASSSPGQTSYEQYF. In DNA, the CDR3 is TGTGCCAGCAGCTCCCCGGGACAGACTTCCTACGAGCAGTACTTC.

The chain has TRBV12-5 and TRBJ1-3, with 8 bases identical to TRBD1. CDR1 LGHNT and CDR2 FRNRAP come from the germline V gene. With V trimmed by 6 bases and J by 6 bases, 10 bases remained unmatched. There are 15 residues in the CDR3. As DNA, the CDR3 is TGTGCTAGTGGCCCCTCAGGGGGACAGGCAAACACCATATATTTT. Its translation is CASGPSGGQANTIYF.

The J gene is TRBJ1-1, the V gene TRBV10-3; weak D call: TRBD1 (5 bases). The CDR3 extends over 15 amino acids. Germline CDR1 ENHRY, CDR2 SYGVKD. Trimming stripped 6 bases from V and 2 bases from J, with 16 bases between. Here the CDR3 reads CAISTLTGENTEAFF. As DNA, the CDR3 is TGTGCCATCAGCACCCTTACAGGAGAAAACACTGAAGCTTTCTTT.

The rearrangement links TRBV18 to TRBJ2-3, with 9 bases aligning to TRBD1. After removal of 2 bases from V and 13 bases from J, the junction contained 10 bases not matched to a gene. Germline V gene data show CDR1 as KGHSH and CDR2 as LQKENI. The CDR3 is 14 amino acids. The CDR3, as DNA: TGTGCCAGCTCACCATACCGGGACAGGGAGGAGAAGTATTTT. This gives the protein CASSPYRDREEKYF.

DNA of the CDR3: TGTGCCAGCAGTTTAGGCGAGAATTCACCCCTCCACTTT. Protein sequence: CASSLGENSPLHF. The V call is TRBV12-3 or TRBV12-4, the J call TRBJ1-6; D is unclear. The CDR3 is 13 residues long. V dropped 1 base and J dropped 7 bases, with 5 bases sitting between them.

V is TRBV7-2 and J is TRBJ2-5; TRBD1 matches at 9 bases. The V gene's germline CDR1 is SGHTA and CDR2 FQGNSA. V lost 4 bases to trimming and J lost 5 bases; unmatched junction nucleotides: 11. The CDR3 has 16 residues. The CDR3 protein is CASSSTGGAPAETQYF. CDR3 nucleotide sequence: TGTGCCAGCAGCTCCACAGGGGGCGCCCCTGCGGAGACCCAGTACTTC. The full variable domain, in which reference TRBV7-2 and TRBJ2-5 provide the parts outside the CDR3, is GAGVSQSPSNKVTEKGKDVELRCDPISGHTALYWYRQSLGQGLEFLIYFQGNSAPDKSGLPSDRFSAERTGGSVSTLTIQRTQQEDSAVYLCASSSTGGAPAETQYFGPGTRLLVL.

The V gene is TRBV7-3, the J gene TRBJ1-6; 7 bases map to TRBD1. CDR1 is SGHTA, CDR2 FQGTGA, per germline. This CDR3 contains 15 residues. After removal of 3 bases from V and 5 bases from J, the junction contained 4 bases not matched to a gene. The CDR3 protein is CASSLTGTDNSPLHF. Written as DNA, the CDR3 is TGTGCCAGCAGCTTGACAGGGACGGATAATTCACCCCTCCACTTT.

J is TRBJ2-7 and V is TRBV30; D gene uncertain. Per germline, CDR1 GTSNPN and CDR2 SVGIG (reference sequence). Trimming removed 1 base at V and 2 bases at J, with 9 bases between. The CDR3 covers 13 residues. The CDR3 loop reads CAWSAGRTYEQYF. The CDR3 DNA reads as TGTGCCTGGAGTGCTGGCAGGACCTACGAGCAGTACTTC.

The chain carries TRBV4-1 and TRBJ2-7; 14 bases are a match to TRBD2. The CDR3 totals 17 residues. Germline V gene sequence: CDR1 MGHRA, CDR2 YSYEKL. J gave up 2 bases and V 2 bases, and 5 bases lay outside the gene matches. In DNA, the CDR3 is TGCGCCAGCAGCCAACGACTAGCGGGGGGGTATACCTACGAGCAGTACTTC. Translation: CASSQRLAGGYTYEQYF.

This rearrangement joins TRBV13 to TRBJ1-2; tentative D call: TRBD1 (6 bases). Trimming cost V 6 bases and J 4 bases, with 12 bases left between them. The CDR3 extends over 13 amino acids. In germline, CDR1 is PRHDT, CDR2 FYEKMQ (reference sequence). Written as DNA, the CDR3 is TGTGCCAGCAGTACACAGGGCACCTATGGCTACACCTTC. Protein: CASSTQGTYGYTF. Using reference TRBV13 and TRBJ1-2 for the parts outside the CDR3, the full variable domain is AAGVIQSPRHLIKEKRETATLKCYPIPRHDTVYWYQQGPGQDPQFLISFYEKMQSDKGSIPDRFSAQQFSDYHSELNMSSLELGDSALYFCASSTQGTYGYTFGSGTRLTVV.

This clone has a handful of counts. This chain connects TRBV5-1 to TRBJ2-7; TRBD1 matches at 8 bases. V dropped 1 base and J dropped 9; count of bases not matched to a gene: 6. There are 13 residues in the CDR3. The germline CDR1 and CDR2 sequences are SGHRS and YFSETQ. The CDR3 loop is CASSLIIRGPQYF. The CDR3 DNA reads as TGCGCCAGCAGCTTGATCATCAGGGGGCCGCAGTACTTC.